The 9 T cell receptor beta chains below were found in one sample sequenced in a study of blood T cells in healthy people across ages (dated by TCRdb to between 2014 and 2017). Library method: 5' RACE. Sequencing relied on an Illumina HiSeq 2500. A second PCR of 7 to 11 cycles was performed with a sample-barcoded 5' primer and a J-beta primer mix. TCRdb trimmed public reads at Q25 via fastp, called clones via MiXCR and kept in-frame beta chains. Each entry merges the rows of one CDR3 protein and shows their most common DNA and genes. The sample table records 630,000 or so distinct CDR3 sequences; approximately 29% of these occur just once. The top ten constitute just over 15% of the sample. Sequencing input: blood. These receptors originate from a woman older than 75 in good health. Donor details come from another sample of the same person, matched by shared clones.

V usage is TRBV7-8 and J usage is TRBJ1-5, with D possibly matching TRBD1 (5 bases). CDR3 length: 16 residues. Germline V gene sequence: CDR1 SGHVS, CDR2 FQNEAQ. Trimming removed 1 base at V and 4 bases at J, with 14 bases between. In DNA, the CDR3 is TGTGCCAGCAGCTTAGTTTTATCCGGGGGGAATCAGCCCCAGCATTTT. This codes for CASSLVLSGGNQPQHF.

This chain uses TRBV20-1 with TRBJ2-7, with D uncertain. This CDR3 spans 13 amino acids. The germline V gene has CDR1 DFQATT and CDR2 SNEGSKA (reference sequence). V was trimmed by 1 base and J by 3 bases, leaving 10 bases between them. CDR3 sequence reads: CSARAPTGYEQYF. The CDR3 DNA reads TGCAGTGCTAGAGCCCCGACGGGCTACGAGCAGTACTTC.

Ten or more counts support this clonotype. The chain uses TRBV5-6 and TRBJ2-1; D assignment may be TRBD1 or TRBD2 (5 bases each). Germline-derived CDR1 and CDR2 are SGHDT and YYEEEE. The CDR3 loop spans 14 amino acids. The V gene lost 2 bases and the J gene lost 5 bases, with 11 bases spanning the gap. In nucleotides, the CDR3 is TGTGCCAGCAGCTTCCGGGGCAACCACAATGAGCAGTTCTTC. Amino acid sequence: CASSFRGNHNEQFF.

The sample holds many counts of this clonotype. The chain combines TRBV7-2 with TRBJ2-5; D uncertain. CDR1 and CDR2 from the germline V gene are SGHTA and FQGNSA. V gave up 5 bases and J gave up 9 bases, with 19 bases separating them. The CDR3 extends over 14 amino acids. The CDR3, as DNA: TGTGCCAGCAGCGTCGGTCTTAGGTCTTGGGCCCAGTACTTC. Amino acids: CASSVGLRSWAQYF.

This chain links TRBV28 with TRBJ1-1; the D is unclear. The CDR3 loop spans 13 amino acids. CDR1 MDHEN and CDR2 SYDVKM come from the germline V gene. V was trimmed by 2 bases and J by 8 bases, leaving 12 bases between them. The chain's CDR3 is CASSLPRRKEAFF. As DNA, the CDR3 is TGTGCCAGCAGTTTACCGCGACGGAAAGAAGCTTTCTTT.

There are a few counts of this clonotype. A much larger clone differs from this one at a single base, so this may be a read error. The chain joins TRBV6-1 to TRBJ2-5; possibly TRBD1 for D (5 bases). The CDR3 is 12 residues long. The V and J ends lost 6 bases and 11 bases respectively, with 16 bases between them. CDR1 and CDR2 from the germline V gene are MNHNS and SASEGT. CDR3 loop: CASRASDNEQYF. The CDR3 DNA reads TGTGCCAGCAGGGCGTCGGACAATGAGCAGTACTTC.

CDR3 region: CAASPPGAYGYTF. CDR3 coding DNA: TGTGCCGCTTCCCCCCCCGGGGCTTATGGCTACACCTTC. V is TRBV28 and J is TRBJ1-2; the D gene is possibly TRBD1 (5 bases). The CDR3 covers 13 residues. Trimming left V 11 bases short and J 5 bases short, with 18 bases between. Germline loops: CDR1 MDHEN, CDR2 SYDVKM.

With regard to this clonotype: This may be a read error: a much more frequent sequence differs by one nucleotide. The chain joins TRBV12-3 or TRBV12-4 to TRBJ1-4, with TRBD1 as a possible D gene (5 bases). V lost 5 bases to trimming and J lost 7 bases, with 17 bases between them. This CDR3 is built from 15 residues. The CDR3 DNA reads TGTGCCAGCAGTCGACGCGGGGGTGGAAGTGAAAAACTGTTTTTT. Amino acid sequence: CASSRRGGGSEKLFF.

This clonotype has just a few counts. This sequence joins TRBV2 and TRBJ2-3, with TRBD1 matching over 10 bases. V was pared by 4 bases and J by 6 bases, with 7 bases of the junction left unmatched. The CDR3 sequence is 15 residues long. CDR1 is SNHLY, CDR2 FYNNEI, per germline. In DNA, the CDR3 is TGTGCCAGCAGTGTTACGACAGGGGGCGCCGATACGCAGTATTTT. Amino acids: CASSVTTGGADTQYF. The full variable domain, with the rest looked up from reference TRBV2 and TRBJ2-3, is EPEVTQTPSHQVTQMGQEVILRCVPISNHLYFYWYRQILGQKVEFLVSFYNNEISEKSEIFDDQFSVERPDGSNFTLKIRSTKLEDSAMYFCASSVTTGGADTQYFGPGTRLTVL.